The 25 T cell receptor beta chains in this list originate from one sample, sequenced in a study of radiation and T cells in renal cell carcinoma. TCRdb's table, derived via immunoSEQ multiplex PCR, lists solely in-frame clones and lacks some. Found here are about 130,000 clones, more than 80% of them singletons; the top ten hold 1.5% to 2%. As to time point: blood 2 weeks post-SBRT. Treatment in this sample: 15 Gy SBRT to primary tumor, nephrectomy 4 weeks later. Sequences were derived from blood, sampled from a patient whose treatment included radiotherapy and nephrectomy. These TCRs come from a woman aged 55-70 years with renal cell carcinoma.

The rearrangement joins TRBV27 to TRBJ2-3, with D possibly TRBD1 on 6 matching bases. Trimming removed 5 bases from V and 5 bases from J, with 8 bases in between. The CDR3 length is 12 residues. Germline CDR1 reads MNHEY; CDR2 reads SMNVEV (reference sequence). The CDR3 loop reads CASSQGKDTQYF. The DNA of the CDR3 is TGTGCCAGCAGTCAGGGGAAAGATACGCAGTATTTT.

This chain's CDR3 is CASSLRQGSYEQYF. DNA for the CDR3: TGCGCCAGCAGCCTCCGACAGGGCTCCTACGAGCAGTACTTC. The rearrangement links TRBV4-1 to TRBJ2-7; 7 nucleotides line up with TRBD1. Germline V lookup: CDR1 MGHRA, CDR2 YSYEKL. This CDR3 has 14 residues. J was trimmed by 0 bases and V by 4 bases; bases with no gene match: 3.

V gene TRBV11-2 combines with J gene TRBJ1-1; no firm D call. The V end was cut by 2 bases, the J end by 4 bases, with 8 bases between. This CDR3 has 13 residues. Germline values: CDR1 SGHAT, CDR2 FQNNGV. CDR3 sequence (DNA): TGTGCCAGCAGCTTATATCGGGCCACTGAAGCTTTCTTT. Translation: CASSLYRATEAFF.

CDR3 nucleotides: TGTGCCAGCTCACCCGAAGGTGGTACTAATGAAAAACTGTTTTTT. This gives the protein CASSPEGGTNEKLFF. The V and J genes are TRBV18 and TRBJ1-4; D remains unclear. This CDR3 region has 15 residues. The germline V gene has CDR1 KGHSH and CDR2 LQKENI. V was cut by 3 bases and J by 2 bases, with 10 bases left in between.

This chain connects TRBV5-6 to TRBJ1-5, with D hard to call. The V gene's germline CDR1 is SGHDT and CDR2 YYEEEE. V was pared by 4 bases and J by 2 bases, with 7 bases between. This CDR3 has 13 residues. The CDR3 is CASSIGGNQPQHF. CDR3 coding DNA: TGTGCCAGCAGCATCGGAGGCAATCAGCCCCAGCATTTT. The full variable domain, its missing parts supplied by reference TRBV5-6 and TRBJ1-5, is DAGVTQSPTHLIKTRGQQVTLRCSPKSGHDTVSWYQQALGQGPQFIFQYYEEEERQRGNFPDRFSGHQFPNYSSELNVNALLLGDSALYLCASSIGGNQPQHFGDGTRLSIL.

The chain is built from TRBV5-1 and TRBJ1-2, with 8 bases lining up with TRBD1. Trimming removed 2 bases from V and 4 bases from J; junction bases left unmatched: 4. The CDR3 runs to 14 residues. CDR1 is SGHRS and CDR2 is YFSETQ in the germline V gene. CDR3 DNA sequence: TGCGCCAGCAGCTTATCAGGGGGCGGCTATGGCTACACCTTC. This gives the protein CASSLSGGGYGYTF.

This rearrangement joins TRBV21-1 to TRBJ2-1; TRBD1 was called by the table and not checked on the DNA. TRBV21-1 is reported as a pseudogene. The CDR3 sequence is 16 residues long. The CDR3 DNA sequence: TGTGCCAGCACCCAGGGGGCCCAAAACAGCTACAATGAGCAGTTCTTC. Translating it yields CASTQGAQNSYNEQFF.

V gene TRBV2 combines with J gene TRBJ2-1; TRBD2 agrees at 9 bases. The germline CDR1 and CDR2 sequences are SNHLY and FYNNEI. The CDR3 loop spans 15 amino acids. V trimming: 5 bases; J trimming: 9 bases; junction bases outside the gene matches: 11. The CDR3: CASSRGGGAGREQFF. CDR3 nucleotide sequence: TGTGCCAGCAGTCGCGGCGGGGGGGCAGGGCGTGAGCAGTTCTTC.

The chain carries TRBV15 and TRBJ1-1, with D perhaps matching TRBD1 (5 bases). V dropped 2 bases and J dropped 3 bases, with 10 bases sitting between them. The CDR3 contains 14 residues. Germline loops: CDR1 LNHNV, CDR2 YYDKDF (reference sequence). The CDR3 spells CATSRSRGDTEAFF. The CDR3 DNA reads as TGTGCCACCAGCAGAAGTAGAGGGGACACTGAAGCTTTCTTT.

This clone showed up just a few times. The genes are TRBV2 and TRBJ1-1; D remains unclear. CDR1 is SNHLY, CDR2 FYNNEI, per germline. The CDR3 length is 12 residues. Trimming left V 7 bases short and J 8 bases short, with 14 bases between. This CDR3 is CASTLPSGEAFF. CDR3 in DNA: TGTGCCAGCACCCTCCCTAGCGGGGAAGCTTTCTTT.

A few counts support this clone. DNA of the CDR3: TGTGCCAGTAGTATGGGTCAGGGGGATCAGCCCCAGCATTTT. Translation: CASSMGQGDQPQHF. This sequence joins TRBV19 and TRBJ1-5; TRBD1 matches 7 bases. V trimming: 3 bases; J trimming: 5 bases; junction bases outside the gene matches: 4. Germline V gene sequence: CDR1 LNHDA, CDR2 SQIVND (reference sequence). The CDR3 has 14 residues.

This rearrangement joins TRBV25-1 to TRBJ1-3; D is perhaps TRBD1 (6 bases). This CDR3 comprises 16 residues. Germline V gene data show CDR1 as MGHDK and CDR2 as SYGVNS. V lost 2 bases to trimming and J lost 4 bases, with 15 bases between them. CDR3 amino acids: CASSEIGGADGNTIYF. DNA of the CDR3: TGTGCCAGCAGTGAAATCGGGGGGGCTGACGGAAACACCATATATTTT. The whole variable domain, filled in from reference TRBV25-1 and TRBJ1-3, reads EADIYQTPRYLVIGTGKKITLECSQTMGHDKMYWYQQDPGMELHLIHYSYGVNSTEKGDLSSESTVSRIRTEHFPLTLESARPSHTSQYLCASSEIGGADGNTIYFGEGSWLTVV.

This chain uses TRBV18 with TRBJ2-6; D is ambiguous. Germline loops: CDR1 KGHSH, CDR2 LQKENI. The CDR3 has 18 residues. Trimming removed 1 base from V and 0 bases from J, with 13 bases in between. This chain's CDR3 is CASSPLINLRSGANVLTF. DNA for the CDR3: TGTGCCAGCTCACCACTTATAAACCTCCGCTCTGGGGCCAACGTCCTGACTTTC.

The chain combines TRBV25-1 with TRBJ2-3; D is perhaps TRBD1 or TRBD2 (7 bases each). This CDR3 spans 17 amino acids. Germline lookup yields CDR1 MGHDK and CDR2 SYGVNS. Trimming took off 5 bases at V and 3 bases at J, with 21 bases between the two ends. The CDR3 sequence: CASSPSGGGLGTDTQYF. In DNA form, the CDR3 reads TGTGCCAGCAGTCCTTCAGGGGGGGGTCTGGGGACAGATACGCAGTATTTT.

This chain links TRBV19 with TRBJ1-3; the match to TRBD1 covers 9 bases. V shed 5 bases and J 2 bases; nucleotides not matched to a gene: 4. The CDR3 sequence is 15 residues long. Germline CDR1 is LNHDA and CDR2 is SQIVND (reference sequence). The CDR3 spells CASSRTGVTGNTIYF. CDR3 nucleotide sequence: TGTGCCAGTAGTCGGACAGGGGTAACTGGAAACACCATATATTTT.

The J gene is TRBJ1-5, the V gene TRBV6-5, with TRBD1 identical over 8 bases. V shed 1 base and J 7 bases; nucleotides not matched to a gene: 6. Germline CDR1 reads MNHEY; CDR2 reads SVGAGI. The CDR3 contains 15 residues. As DNA, the CDR3 is TGTGCCAGCAGTTACTACCCGGACAGGGACCAGCCCCAGCATTTT. This encodes CASSYYPDRDQPQHF.

The chain carries TRBV7-3 and TRBJ1-1; D is perhaps TRBD1 (5 bases). The germline V gene encodes CDR1 SGHTA and CDR2 FQGTGA. Trimming cost V 1 base and J 0 bases, with 6 bases left between them. The length of the CDR3 is 14 residues. CDR3 region: CASSLMGLNTEAFF. The CDR3, as DNA: TGTGCCAGCAGCTTAATGGGACTGAACACTGAAGCTTTCTTT.

This chain connects TRBV6-6 to TRBJ1-3; the D gene is possibly TRBD1 (6 bases). V lost 5 bases, J lost 3 bases, and 14 bases lay in between. The CDR3 consists of 15 residues. Germline V gene sequence: CDR1 MNHNY, CDR2 SVGAGI (reference sequence). This CDR3 reads CASSMGRGGGNTIYF. The CDR3 coding sequence is TGTGCCAGCAGTATGGGCAGGGGCGGTGGAAACACCATATATTTT.

The rearrangement links TRBV19 to TRBJ1-1; TRBD1 agrees at 8 bases. CDR1 LNHDA and CDR2 SQIVND come from the germline V gene (reference sequence). The CDR3 extends over 15 amino acids. Trimming took 5 bases from V and 0 from J; bases not matched to a gene: 5. The CDR3 loop is CASSAGQGMNTEAFF. In DNA form, the CDR3 reads TGTGCCAGTAGTGCCGGACAGGGTATGAACACTGAAGCTTTCTTT.

Comment on this clone: This sample includes further DNA sequences coding for the same CDR3. The chain uses TRBV5-1 and TRBJ2-7, with TRBD1 matching 9 bases. CDR3 size: 14 residues. V shed 5 bases and J 1 base; nucleotides not matched to a gene: 4. Germline V CDR1 and CDR2: SGHRS, YFSETQ. CDR3 region: CASSPGTGSYEQYF. The CDR3 nucleotides read TGCGCCAGCAGTCCCGGGACAGGGTCCTACGAGCAGTACTTC.

The chain carries TRBV6-5 and TRBJ2-5; D remains ambiguous. The CDR3 has 13 amino acids. The germline CDR1 and CDR2 sequences are MNHEY and SVGAGI. The V end lost 4 bases, the J end lost 8 bases, and 14 bases lay between the germline ends. CDR3 nucleotides: TGTGCCAGCAGTTTTAGTCCTCTTCAAACCCAGTACTTC. Translating gives CASSFSPLQTQYF.

The CDR3 reads CASSLGRSLNTGELFF. The DNA of the CDR3 is TGTGCCAGCTCACTGGGACGGAGCTTGAACACCGGGGAGCTGTTTTTT. This chain joins TRBV18 and TRBJ2-2, with D possibly being TRBD1 or TRBD2 (5 bases each). CDR1 and CDR2 from the germline V gene are KGHSH and LQKENI. The CDR3 has 16 residues. V was shortened by 4 bases and J by 1 base, with 13 bases between the two germline ends. Drawing the rest from reference TRBV18 and TRBJ2-2, the complete variable domain is NAGVMQNPRHLVRRRGQEARLRCSPMKGHSHVYWYRQLPEEGLKFMVYLQKENIIDESGMPKERFSAEFPKEGPSILRIQQVVRGDSAAYFCASSLGRSLNTGELFFGEGSRLTVL.

V and J are TRBV7-9 and TRBJ2-5; D gene unclear. The CDR3 consists of 16 residues. The ends were cut back, 0 bases at V and 0 bases at J, with 11 bases in the middle. CDR1 and CDR2 (germline): SEHNR, FQNEAQ (reference sequence). The CDR3 protein is CASSLALGQNQETQYF. The CDR3 nucleotides are TGTGCCAGCAGCTTAGCGCTAGGGCAGAACCAAGAGACCCAGTACTTC.

This clone was counted between two and nine times. V is TRBV5-5 and J is TRBJ2-2; D might be TRBD1 (6 bases). The CDR3 consists of 15 residues. Per germline, CDR1 SGHKS and CDR2 YYEKEE (reference sequence). V gave up 2 bases and J gave up 6 bases, with 14 bases separating them. The CDR3 DNA reads TGTGCCAGCAGCTTTCGGGACACCGGTTCCGGGGAGCTGTTTTTT. The encoded protein is CASSFRDTGSGELFF.

This rearrangement joins TRBV6-5 to TRBJ1-1; TRBD1 matches 9 bases. CDR3 length: 16 residues. Germline CDR1 is MNHEY and CDR2 is SVGAGI. V was clipped by 4 bases and J by 1 base; unmatched bases: 7. DNA for the CDR3: TGTGCCAGCAGTTCCCCAAACAGGGGGCGGAACACTGAAGCTTTCTTT. It codes for CASSSPNRGRNTEAFF.